Shown below are 32 T cell receptor beta chains from a single sample sequenced in a study of shared clonotypes between healthy human individuals. The naive CD8 population came from CD45RO-negative cells selected for CCR7, without terminally differentiated effector memory CD45RA+ cells. Method: immunoSEQ multiplex PCR; TCRdb's copy keeps in-frame clones and lacks some. Among 2 million to 2.5 million clones, approximately 94% were seen once, and the ten largest hold about 1.1%. The source material was naive CD8+ T cells sorted from blood. These receptors came from a young man in good health.

The rearrangement joins TRBV28 to TRBJ1-2, with TRBD1 as a possible D gene (6 bases). Trimming left V 6 bases short and J 0 bases short, with 8 bases between. The V gene's germline CDR1 is MDHEN and CDR2 SYDVKM. CDR3 length equals 13 residues. The CDR3 region has the DNA TGTGCCAGCAGAGGGGGTACTAACTATGGCTACACCTTC. Protein: CASRGGTNYGYTF.

The rearrangement links TRBV7-9 to TRBJ2-3; 9 bases line up with TRBD1. Germline CDR1 is SEHNR and CDR2 is FQNEAQ (reference sequence). This CDR3 spans 15 amino acids. The V gene end was trimmed by 5 bases and the J gene end by 2 bases; junction bases not matched to a gene: 5. CDR3 in amino acids: CASSVTQGATDTQYF. CDR3 DNA: TGTGCCAGCAGCGTAACACAGGGGGCCACAGATACGCAGTATTTT.

The chain combines TRBV7-9 with TRBJ2-1; D is undetermined. CDR1 SEHNR and CDR2 FQNEAQ come from the germline V gene (reference sequence). The CDR3 extends over 13 amino acids. Trimming shortened V by 2 bases and J by 5 bases, and 7 bases separated the two germline ends. For the CDR3, the DNA is TGTGCCAGCAGCTTAACAGCCAACAATGAGCAGTTCTTC. Protein sequence: CASSLTANNEQFF.

With regard to this clone: The same CDR3 arises from other DNA sequences in this sample as well. The chain recombines TRBV6-5 with TRBJ1-1; perhaps TRBD1 as D (5 bases). From germline, CDR1 is MNHEY and CDR2 SVGAGI. The CDR3 sequence is 15 residues long. Trimming stripped 0 bases from V and 1 base from J, with 9 bases between. The CDR3 DNA reads as TGTGCCAGCAGTTACTCTGACAGTTCGAACACTGAAGCTTTCTTT. Amino acids: CASSYSDSSNTEAFF.

This rearrangement joins TRBV4-2 to TRBJ2-7; 8 nucleotides line up with TRBD1. The CDR3 contains 15 residues. V lost 3 bases to trimming and J lost 3 bases; unmatched junction nucleotides: 7. Germline V gene data show CDR1 as LGHNA and CDR2 as YNFKEQ. The DNA for the CDR3 is TGTGCCAGCAGCCACCCTACAGGGGGGAACTACGAGCAGTACTTC. It encodes CASSHPTGGNYEQYF.

V and J are TRBV7-2 and TRBJ2-7; 8 bases line up with TRBD1. The V gene's germline CDR1 is SGHTA and CDR2 FQGNSA. This CDR3 spans 16 amino acids. Trimming cost V 4 bases and J 0 bases; bases outside gene matches: 8. The CDR3 sequence is CASSSDGQGSSYEQYF. The CDR3 coding sequence is TGTGCCAGCAGCTCCGATGGACAGGGCAGCTCCTACGAGCAGTACTTC.

Details on this clone: Other DNA sequences in the sample encode the same CDR3. The gene calls are TRBV15 and TRBJ2-5; 9 bases fit TRBD2. In germline, CDR1 is LNHNV, CDR2 YYDKDF (reference sequence). Losses at the gene ends were 0 bases for V and 5 bases for J; bases not matched to a gene: 4. This CDR3 is 15 amino acids long. The CDR3 here is CATSRERGGRETQYF. In nucleotides, the CDR3 is TGTGCCACCAGCAGAGAGCGGGGGGGGCGGGAGACCCAGTACTTC.

The DNA for the CDR3 is TGTGCCAGCAGCGCCCGGAATGAGCAGTTCTTC. Amino acid sequence: CASSARNEQFF. The chain carries TRBV7-9 and TRBJ2-1; D is unclear. Germline CDR1 is SEHNR and CDR2 is FQNEAQ (reference sequence). The CDR3 spans 11 residues. Trimming pared 5 bases from V and 7 bases from J, leaving 6 bases between.

The rearrangement uses TRBV13 and TRBJ1-1; 8 bases match TRBD1. Germline loops: CDR1 PRHDT, CDR2 FYEKMQ (reference sequence). The CDR3 contains 14 residues. Germline trimming cut 2 bases from V and 11 bases from J; bases unmatched to any gene: 10. CDR3 nucleotides: TGTGCCAGCAGCTTACCAACAGGGGGGACGGACGCTTTCTTT. This codes for CASSLPTGGTDAFF.

This sequence joins TRBV5-6 and TRBJ2-7, with 10 positions matching TRBD1. V lost 4 bases, J lost 4 bases, and 14 bases stayed unmatched. Germline loops: CDR1 SGHDT, CDR2 YYEEEE. This CDR3 contains 17 residues. CDR3 amino acids: CASSPRRGQGRFYEQYF. The CDR3 nucleotides read TGTGCCAGCAGCCCGAGGAGGGGACAGGGGAGGTTTTACGAGCAGTACTTC.

This rearrangement joins TRBV19 to TRBJ2-5; tentatively, D is TRBD2 (6 bases). CDR1 and CDR2 from the germline V gene are LNHDA and SQIVND (reference sequence). Trimming left V 6 bases short and J 5 bases short, with 16 bases between. The CDR3 length is 14 residues. CDR3 coding DNA: TGTGCCAGTAGGGGCAGGGAGGTGGGGGAGACCCAGTACTTC. Its protein product is CASRGREVGETQYF.

Details on this clone: The sample has other DNA sequences that encode this CDR3 too. This chain uses TRBV5-6 with TRBJ1-2; D is uncertain. Deletions cut 0 bases from V and 4 bases from J, with 7 bases between. Germline CDR1 is SGHDT and CDR2 is YYEEEE. The CDR3 is 13 amino acids. The CDR3 nucleotides read TGTGCCAGCAGCTTGGAGGGTAGCTATGGCTACACCTTC. It is translated as CASSLEGSYGYTF. Together with reference TRBV5-6 and TRBJ1-2, the CDR3 gives the full variable domain: DAGVTQSPTHLIKTRGQQVTLRCSPKSGHDTVSWYQQALGQGPQFIFQYYEEEERQRGNFPDRFSGHQFPNYSSELNVNALLLGDSALYLCASSLEGSYGYTFGSGTRLTVV.

Points on this clone: Other DNA sequences within the sample encode an identical CDR3. J is TRBJ2-7 and V is TRBV2; D is uncertain. CDR3 length equals 13 residues. Per the germline V gene, CDR1 is SNHLY and CDR2 is FYNNEI. Trimming shortened V by 1 base and J by 3 bases, and 7 bases separated the two germline ends. CDR3 sequence: CASSEGASYEQYF. CDR3 DNA: TGTGCCAGCAGTGAAGGGGCGAGCTACGAGCAGTACTTC.

This clone was counted once. V gene TRBV7-6 combines with J gene TRBJ2-7; TRBD2 matches 9 bases. From germline, CDR1 is SGHVS and CDR2 FNYEAQ. The CDR3 contains 15 residues. V was clipped by 1 base and J by 0 bases; unmatched bases: 1. DNA of the CDR3: TGTGCCAGCAGCTTAGAGCGGGGGGACTCCTACGAGCAGTACTTC. This gives the protein CASSLERGDSYEQYF.

V usage is TRBV19 and J usage is TRBJ1-5, with TRBD1 identical over 7 bases. The CDR3 sequence is 15 residues long. V was clipped by 7 bases and J by 1 base; unmatched bases: 7. Per germline, CDR1 LNHDA and CDR2 SQIVND (reference sequence). CDR3 loop: CASTRDSPSNQPQHF. CDR3 bases: TGTGCCAGTACTCGGGACAGCCCGAGCAATCAGCCCCAGCATTTT.

The chain has TRBV9 and TRBJ1-3; maybe TRBD1 (5 bases). V shed 3 bases and J shed 0 bases, with 16 bases lying between them. CDR3 size: 17 residues. Germline V gene data show CDR1 as SGDLS and CDR2 as YYNGEE. The CDR3 here is CASSARQIADSGNTIYF. Written as DNA, the CDR3 is TGTGCCAGCAGCGCTCGACAGATCGCCGACTCTGGAAACACCATATATTTT. Using reference TRBV9 and TRBJ1-3 for the parts outside the CDR3, the full variable domain is DSGVTQTPKHLITATGQRVTLRCSPRSGDLSVYWYQQSLDQGLQFLIQYYNGEERAKGNILERFSAQQFPDLHSELNLSSLELGDSALYFCASSARQIADSGNTIYFGEGSWLTVV.

This clone was found once. The CDR3 region has the DNA TGTGCCTGGAGCGACTCGGGGGGCTTAGGAGAGACCCAGTACTTC. This encodes CAWSDSGGLGETQYF. The chain employs TRBV30 and TRBJ2-5, with D possibly being TRBD2 (7 bases). The CDR3 is 15 amino acids. Trimming took 3 bases from V and 4 from J, leaving 18 bases between them. Germline lookup yields CDR1 GTSNPN and CDR2 SVGIG (reference sequence).

CDR3 region: CASSLSGTSTDTQYF. In DNA, the CDR3 is TGTGCCAGCAGCTTATCCGGGACTAGCACAGATACGCAGTATTTT. The gene calls are TRBV7-9 and TRBJ2-3; perhaps TRBD2 as D (6 bases). Germline CDR1 and CDR2: SEHNR and FQNEAQ (reference sequence). V was shortened by 2 bases and J by 0 bases, with 9 bases between the two germline ends. The CDR3 runs to 15 residues.

This clone showed up just a few times. The chain carries TRBV14 and TRBJ2-7; TRBD1 matches at 10 bases. Per germline, CDR1 SGHDN and CDR2 FVKESK. This CDR3 spans 14 amino acids. The ends lost 3 bases at V and 2 bases at J; junction bases unmatched: 1. CDR3: CASSHGQGAYEQYF. The DNA for the CDR3 is TGTGCCAGCAGCCATGGACAGGGGGCCTACGAGCAGTACTTC.

The chain carries TRBV27 and TRBJ2-5; D gene ambiguous. The germline V gene encodes CDR1 MNHEY and CDR2 SMNVEV (reference sequence). The CDR3 consists of 16 residues. V was shortened by 5 bases and J by 2 bases, with 18 bases between the two germline ends. The CDR3 spells CASSPYLGQIQETQYF. CDR3 nucleotides: TGTGCCAGCAGTCCCTATTTAGGTCAGATACAAGAGACCCAGTACTTC.

The V call is TRBV7-9, the J call TRBJ2-7, with 7 bases that match TRBD1. V lost 3 bases and J lost 5; bases outside the gene matches: 4. The CDR3 is made up of 13 amino acids. Germline V lookup: CDR1 SEHNR, CDR2 FQNEAQ (reference sequence). The CDR3, as DNA: TGTGCCAGCAGCTTCCCACAGGGGAACGAGCAGTACTTC. Its translation: CASSFPQGNEQYF.

V and J are TRBV9 and TRBJ2-7, with TRBD2 matching 9 bases. This CDR3 is 16 amino acids long. The V and J ends lost 0 bases and 0 bases, in that order; junction bases with no gene match: 4. CDR1 SGDLS and CDR2 YYNGEE come from the germline V gene. The CDR3 DNA reads as TGTGCCAGCAGCGTAGAAGCTAGCGGGGCCTCCTACGAGCAGTACTTC. Its protein product is CASSVEASGASYEQYF.

J is TRBJ2-1 and V is TRBV7-9, with 7 bases that match TRBD1. The CDR3 covers 13 residues. CDR1 is SEHNR, CDR2 FQNEAQ, per germline (reference sequence). The J segment lost 15 bases and the V segment lost 5 bases, leaving 13 bases of the junction unmatched. Written as DNA, the CDR3 is TGTGCCAGCAGCCCTATGGGTGTGACAGGGCTGTTCTTC. Residues: CASSPMGVTGLFF.

The V and J genes are TRBV10-2 and TRBJ2-5; D is undetermined. The CDR3 totals 10 residues. CDR1 and CDR2 (germline): WSHSY, SAAADI. The V end was cut by 7 bases, the J end by 4 bases, with 4 bases between. The CDR3 protein is CASKGETQYF. CDR3 DNA: TGCGCCAGCAAAGGAGAGACCCAGTACTTC.

Of note for this clone: The same CDR3 also results from other DNA sequences found in this sample. The chain couples TRBV4-1 to TRBJ2-1; 7 nucleotides agree with TRBD2. The V and J ends lost 3 bases and 1 base, in that order; junction bases with no gene match: 0. The CDR3 has 14 amino acids. CDR1 MGHRA and CDR2 YSYEKL come from the germline V gene. This CDR3 is CASSQGGSYNEQFF. The CDR3, as DNA: TGCGCCAGCAGCCAGGGGGGGTCCTACAATGAGCAGTTCTTC.

V is TRBV7-8 and J is TRBJ1-5; 8 nucleotides align to TRBD1. After removal of 2 bases from V and 6 bases from J, the junction contained 6 bases not matched to a gene. Looked up from germline, CDR1 is SGHVS and CDR2 is FQNEAQ. The CDR3 length is 15 residues. The CDR3 loop reads CASSLLGQVGQPQHF. The CDR3 DNA sequence: TGTGCCAGCAGCTTACTGGGACAGGTTGGTCAGCCCCAGCATTTT. The entire variable domain, with the rest obtained from reference TRBV7-8 and TRBJ1-5, is as follows: GAGVSQSPRYKVAKRGQDVALRCDPISGHVSLFWYQQALGQGPEFLTYFQNEAQLDKSGLPSDRFFAERPEGSVSTLKIQRTQQEDSAVYLCASSLLGQVGQPQHFGDGTRLSIL.

This clone was detected only once. The same CDR3 arises from other DNA sequences in this sample as well. The chain couples TRBV27 to TRBJ2-1; TRBD1 matches at 7 bases. The V gene's germline CDR1 is MNHEY and CDR2 SMNVEV (reference sequence). Trimming took 6 bases from V and 7 from J; bases not matched to a gene: 3. The CDR3 is 12 amino acids. CDR3: CASSYRGNEQFF. CDR3 nucleotide sequence: TGTGCCAGCAGCTACAGGGGTAATGAGCAGTTCTTC.

The chain employs TRBV7-9 and TRBJ1-5; maybe TRBD1 (5 bases). The V end lost 5 bases, the J end lost 6 bases, and 14 bases lay between the germline ends. The CDR3 runs 14 residues. CDR1 is SEHNR and CDR2 is FQNEAQ in the germline V gene (reference sequence). For the CDR3, the DNA is TGTGCCAGCAGCCCAGAAGGGGTGTCTCAGCCCCAGCATTTT. Translating it yields CASSPEGVSQPQHF.

V usage is TRBV5-1 and J usage is TRBJ2-7; 7 nucleotides agree with TRBD1. The CDR3 loop spans 15 amino acids. From germline, CDR1 is SGHRS and CDR2 YFSETQ. V lost 6 bases and J lost 2; bases outside the gene matches: 11. The CDR3 nucleotides are TGCGCCAGCAAGGAAGTAGGACAGGCCCCCTACGAGCAGTACTTC. Translation gives CASKEVGQAPYEQYF.

The chain uses TRBV5-6 and TRBJ1-6; D may be TRBD1 (5 bases). This CDR3 contains 16 residues. V lost 2 bases to trimming and J lost 3 bases, with 12 bases between them. Germline V gene lookup returns CDR1 SGHDT and CDR2 YYEEEE. CDR3 in amino acids: CASSFLGEDYNSPLHF. The CDR3, as DNA: TGTGCCAGCAGCTTTCTAGGGGAGGACTATAATTCACCCCTCCACTTT.

The chain carries TRBV15 and TRBJ2-5, with TRBD2 identical over 7 bases. The CDR3 loop spans 16 amino acids. Trimming removed 5 bases from V and 1 base from J; junction bases left unmatched: 10. In germline, CDR1 is LNHNV, CDR2 YYDKDF (reference sequence). The chain's CDR3 is CATSGPGEGTQETQYF. Here the CDR3 DNA reads TGTGCCACCAGCGGGCCTGGGGAGGGGACCCAAGAGACCCAGTACTTC.

V usage is TRBV15 and J usage is TRBJ1-1; the D gene is possibly TRBD1 (5 bases). In germline, CDR1 is LNHNV, CDR2 YYDKDF (reference sequence). Deletions cut 5 bases from V and 8 bases from J, with 12 bases between. The CDR3 length is 12 residues. DNA for the CDR3: TGTGCCACCAGCCCAACAGGTGCCGAAGCTTTCTTT. Protein: CATSPTGAEAFF.